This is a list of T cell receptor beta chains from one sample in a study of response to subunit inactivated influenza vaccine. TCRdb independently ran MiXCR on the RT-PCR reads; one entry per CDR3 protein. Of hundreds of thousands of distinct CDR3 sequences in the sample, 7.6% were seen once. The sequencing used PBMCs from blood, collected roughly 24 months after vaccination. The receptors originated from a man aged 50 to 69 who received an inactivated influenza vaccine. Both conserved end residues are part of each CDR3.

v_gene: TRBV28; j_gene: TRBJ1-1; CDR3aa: CASSLWGRNTEAFF
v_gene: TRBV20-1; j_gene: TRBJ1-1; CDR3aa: CSAPGPGSMNTEAFF
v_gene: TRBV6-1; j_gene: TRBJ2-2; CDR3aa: CASKMAGATGELFF
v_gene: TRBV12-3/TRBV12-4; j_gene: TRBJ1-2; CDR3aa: CASSPGPAGYTF
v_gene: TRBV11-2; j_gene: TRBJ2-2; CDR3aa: CASSLDNRGWAGELFF
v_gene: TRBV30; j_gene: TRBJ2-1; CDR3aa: CAWSGLAPAEQFF
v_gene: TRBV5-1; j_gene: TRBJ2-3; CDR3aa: CASSLKTGATDTQYF
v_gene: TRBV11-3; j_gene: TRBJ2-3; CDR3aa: CASSLVGTGTFPTDTQYF
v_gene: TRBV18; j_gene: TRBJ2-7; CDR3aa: CASSPAEVGEQYF
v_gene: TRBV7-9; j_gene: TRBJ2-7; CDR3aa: CASSLARDTPYEQYF
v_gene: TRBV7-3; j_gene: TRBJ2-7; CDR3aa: CASSLNSRGVYEQYF
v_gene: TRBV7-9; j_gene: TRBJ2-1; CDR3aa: CASSQGQGRSGDEQFF
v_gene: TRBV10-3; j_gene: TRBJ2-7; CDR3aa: CAISEIGGHEQYF
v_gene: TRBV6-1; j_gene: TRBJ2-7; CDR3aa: CASSELGVSYEQYF
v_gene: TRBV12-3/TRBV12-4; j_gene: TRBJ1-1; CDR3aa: CASSRTGGVTEAFF
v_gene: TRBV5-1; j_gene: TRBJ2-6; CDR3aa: CASSPAWATGANVLTF
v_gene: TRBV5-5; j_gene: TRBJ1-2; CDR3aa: CASSRTGALYGYTF
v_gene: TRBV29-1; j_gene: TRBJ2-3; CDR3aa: CSVEADTQYF
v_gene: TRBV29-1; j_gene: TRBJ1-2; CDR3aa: CSVGGTENTF
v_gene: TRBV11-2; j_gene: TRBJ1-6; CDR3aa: CASSLGTGGNSPLHF
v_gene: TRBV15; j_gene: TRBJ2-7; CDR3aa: CATSRDIAQGNYEQYF
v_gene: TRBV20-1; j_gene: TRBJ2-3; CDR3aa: CSARLLWSRSPGESTDTQYF
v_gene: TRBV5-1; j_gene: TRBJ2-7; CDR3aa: CASSPVTPSYEQYF
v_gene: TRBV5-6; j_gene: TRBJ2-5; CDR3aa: CASSILGLAGGQETQYF
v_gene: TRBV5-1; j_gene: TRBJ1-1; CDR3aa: CASSPQGENTEAFF
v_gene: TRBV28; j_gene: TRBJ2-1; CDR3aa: CAHEGGNEQFF
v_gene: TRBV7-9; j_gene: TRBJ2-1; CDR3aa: CASSRDRSSYNEQFF
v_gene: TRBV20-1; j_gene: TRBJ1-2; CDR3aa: CSARSYRNYGYTF
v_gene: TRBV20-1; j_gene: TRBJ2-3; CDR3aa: CSASRAGGGRTDTQYF
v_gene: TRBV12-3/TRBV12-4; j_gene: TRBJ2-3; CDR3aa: CATLQGSTDTQYF
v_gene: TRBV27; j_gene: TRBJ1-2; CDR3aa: CASSTSTSGGYTF
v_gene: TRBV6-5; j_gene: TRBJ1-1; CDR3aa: CASSYVRGLNTEAFF
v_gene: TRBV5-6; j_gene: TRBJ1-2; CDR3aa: CASSLGPGYTF
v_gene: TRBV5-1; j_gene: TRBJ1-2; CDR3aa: CASRGQANYGYTF
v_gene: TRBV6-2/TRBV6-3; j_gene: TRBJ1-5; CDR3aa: CAAGGAVDQPQHF
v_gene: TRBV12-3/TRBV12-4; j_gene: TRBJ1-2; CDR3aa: CASSLGRARGYGYTF
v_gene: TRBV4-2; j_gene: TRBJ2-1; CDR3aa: CASSQEVAGVYNEQFF
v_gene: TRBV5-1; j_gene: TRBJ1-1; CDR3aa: CASSLGRSNTEAFF
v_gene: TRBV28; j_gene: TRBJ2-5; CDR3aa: CASSFIGTEETQYF
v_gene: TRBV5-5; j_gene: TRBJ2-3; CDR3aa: CASSTGLAGTTDTQYF
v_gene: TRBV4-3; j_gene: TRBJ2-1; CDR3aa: CASSQELNRANEQFF
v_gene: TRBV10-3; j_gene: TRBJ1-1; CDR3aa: CATVSYTEAFF
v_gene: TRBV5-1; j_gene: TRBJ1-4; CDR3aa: CASSLASLNEKLFF